Below, 13 T cell receptor beta chains from the same sample are listed, as sequenced in a study of blood T cell repertoires in COVID-19 (dated by TCRdb to the early 2020s). The library came from the immunoSEQ multiplex PCR assay. TCRdb took this table from immuneACCESS and kept in-frame rearrangements with V and J called. Such tables lack part of the clones; where checked against another copy, unresolved V genes explain under half of the gap, and the rest is unexplained. Recorded for this sample are some 250,000 clones; roughly 86% of them occurred a single time. Of the sample, around 3% is held by the ten largest clones. Material: PBMCs or T cells enriched from blood (not recorded which). The source of these receptors is a woman aged 40 to 50 with acute COVID-19.

This chain connects TRBV7-2 to TRBJ1-2; D is perhaps TRBD1 (5 bases). The CDR3 length is 18 residues. The V gene's germline CDR1 is SGHTA and CDR2 FQGNSA. Trimming removed 0 bases at V and 0 bases at J, with 17 bases between. The DNA of the CDR3 is TGTGCCAGCAGCTTAGCCCCATTCTTCTCACAGGCTAACTATGGCTACACCTTC. It translates to CASSLAPFFSQANYGYTF.

The genes are TRBV5-1 and TRBJ2-1; TRBD1 is a possible D gene (6 bases). Trimming pared 3 bases from V and 9 bases from J, leaving 16 bases between. Germline V gives CDR1 SGHRS, CDR2 YFSETQ. This CDR3 spans 14 amino acids. Written as DNA, the CDR3 is TGCGCCAGCAGCTCGGGACAAGGCGGTGGTGAGCAGTTCTTC. Its translation: CASSSGQGGGEQFF.

This clone has only one observation. V gene TRBV3-1 (or the pseudogene TRBV3-2) combines with J gene TRBJ2-7; 7 bases fit TRBD2. The CDR3 loop spans 12 amino acids. CDR1 is LGHDT, CDR2 YNNKEL, per germline (reference sequence). The ends lost 8 bases at V and 4 bases at J; junction bases unmatched: 5. The CDR3 DNA is TGTGCCAGCGCCCGAGCGGGGTACGAGCAGTACTTC. It codes for CASARAGYEQYF.

The chain recombines TRBV30 with TRBJ1-1; 7 bases match TRBD1. Germline V gene sequence: CDR1 GTSNPN, CDR2 SVGIG (reference sequence). The CDR3 is 12 residues long. V gave up 4 bases and J gave up 5 bases; unmatched junction bases: 4. The CDR3 coding sequence is TGTGCCTGGACCAGGGGGTTAACTGAAGCTTTCTTT. Its translation is CAWTRGLTEAFF.

CDR3 DNA: TGTGCCAGCAGCTCCGGGACAGGGCAAGAGACCCAGTACTTC. The encoded protein is CASSSGTGQETQYF. The chain carries TRBV7-8 and TRBJ2-5, with 9 bases lining up with TRBD1. Germline CDR1 SGHVS, CDR2 FQNEAQ. Trimming took 4 bases from V and 2 from J; bases not matched to a gene: 2. The CDR3 has 14 residues. The full variable domain, in which reference TRBV7-8 and TRBJ2-5 provide the parts outside the CDR3, is GAGVSQSPRYKVAKRGQDVALRCDPISGHVSLFWYQQALGQGPEFLTYFQNEAQLDKSGLPSDRFFAERPEGSVSTLKIQRTQQEDSAVYLCASSSGTGQETQYFGPGTRLLVL.

The chain combines TRBV7-3 with TRBJ2-2, with 8 bases fitting TRBD1. Looked up from germline, CDR1 is SGHTA and CDR2 is FQGTGA. The CDR3 is 15 amino acids. V lost 2 bases to trimming and J lost 5 bases; unmatched junction nucleotides: 4. CDR3: CASSLAGGWTGELFF. Here the CDR3 DNA reads TGTGCCAGCAGCTTAGCAGGGGGCTGGACCGGGGAGCTGTTTTTT.

The sample holds one count of this clone. V and J are TRBV30 and TRBJ1-5; D remains ambiguous. The V end was cut by 3 bases, the J end by 7 bases, with 16 bases between. The CDR3 is 14 residues long. Germline CDR1 GTSNPN, CDR2 SVGIG (reference sequence). CDR3 loop: CAWSAGGVGQPQHF. The DNA of the CDR3 is TGTGCCTGGAGCGCGGGCGGGGTCGGCCAGCCCCAGCATTTT.

The chain recombines TRBV7-9 with TRBJ2-1; TRBD2 matches at 7 bases. Trimming took 7 bases from V and 6 from J; bases not matched to a gene: 21. The CDR3 covers 18 residues. Germline V CDR1 and CDR2: SEHNR, FQNEAQ (reference sequence). CDR3 sequence: CASNRLSGTPPSPNEQFF. The CDR3 DNA follows: TGTGCCAGCAATAGGCTGAGCGGGACTCCACCCAGCCCCAATGAGCAGTTCTTC.

This clone was detected only a few times. The gene calls are TRBV13 and TRBJ1-3; D gene uncertain. Trimming removed 0 bases from V and 2 bases from J, with 5 bases in between. The CDR3 has 14 residues. Germline V CDR1 and CDR2: PRHDT, FYEKMQ (reference sequence). CDR3 loop: CASSLGVAGNTIYF. The CDR3 coding sequence is TGTGCCAGCAGCTTAGGTGTAGCTGGAAACACCATATATTTT.

V is TRBV19 and J is TRBJ2-2; D might be TRBD2 (7 bases). Trimming removed 1 base at V and 4 bases at J, with 13 bases between. This CDR3 has 16 residues. Germline CDR1 and CDR2: LNHDA and SQIVND (reference sequence). The CDR3 DNA is TGTGCCAGTAGTATAGCCCCGGCGGGGGCCACCGGGGAGCTGTTTTTT. This codes for CASSIAPAGATGELFF.

The chain is built from TRBV5-4 and TRBJ1-2, with 10 bases fitting TRBD1. CDR3 length: 15 amino acids. The germline gives CDR1 SGHNT, CDR2 YYREEE (reference sequence). The V segment lost 2 bases and the J segment 6 bases; nucleotides outside the gene matches: 7. This chain's CDR3 is CASSLLGQGLDGYTF. The CDR3 nucleotides are TGTGCCAGCAGCTTACTGGGACAGGGGTTGGATGGCTACACCTTC.

The chain links TRBV7-8 to TRBJ2-1; no clear D. V was clipped by 2 bases and J by 8 bases, with 10 bases between them. CDR1 and CDR2 (germline): SGHVS, FQNEAQ. The CDR3 covers 13 residues. The CDR3 bases are TGTGCCAGCAGCTTAACTCGATCGGATGAGCAGTTCTTC. Its protein is CASSLTRSDEQFF. Together with reference TRBV7-8 and TRBJ2-1, the CDR3 gives the full variable domain: GAGVSQSPRYKVAKRGQDVALRCDPISGHVSLFWYQQALGQGPEFLTYFQNEAQLDKSGLPSDRFFAERPEGSVSTLKIQRTQQEDSAVYLCASSLTRSDEQFFGPGTRLTVL.

V is TRBV7-2 and J is TRBJ2-7; 8 bases fit TRBD1. The V and J ends lost 4 bases and 6 bases, in that order; junction bases with no gene match: 8. The CDR3 sequence is 14 residues long. Per the germline V gene, CDR1 is SGHTA and CDR2 is FQGNSA. The chain's CDR3 is CASSSGQGPSEQYF. CDR3 sequence (DNA): TGTGCCAGCAGCTCAGGACAGGGTCCGAGCGAGCAGTACTTC.